The 23 T cell receptor beta chains in this list originate from one sample, sequenced in a study of cytomegalovirus exposure and HLA in healthy donors. PCR employed 60 Vbeta and 13 Jbeta primers. Method: immunoSEQ multiplex PCR; TCRdb's copy keeps in-frame clones and lacks some. Of 100,000 to 150,000 clones in the sample, 60% to 80% were seen once. The sequenced sample consisted of PBMCs. The receptors originated from a male donor in good health and CMV-seronegative.

This clone was detected a few times. V usage is TRBV11-2 and J usage is TRBJ2-1; TRBD2 aligns across 8 bases. Germline V lookup: CDR1 SGHAT, CDR2 FQNNGV. V trimming: 4 bases; J trimming: 4 bases; junction bases outside the gene matches: 6. This CDR3 is 15 amino acids long. The DNA for the CDR3 is TGTGCCAGCAGCTACACTAGCGGAACATACAATGAGCAGTTCTTC. Translated: CASSYTSGTYNEQFF. The whole variable domain, filled in from reference TRBV11-2 and TRBJ2-1, reads EAGVAQSPRYKIIEKRQSVAFWCNPISGHATLYWYQQILGQGPKLLIQFQNNGVVDDSQLPKDRFSAERLKGVDSTLKIQPAKLEDSAVYLCASSYTSGTYNEQFFGPGTRLTVL.

This clone turned up a few times. This rearrangement joins TRBV27 to TRBJ2-2, with a possible D match to TRBD2 (6 bases). The CDR3 length is 13 residues. CDR1 is MNHEY and CDR2 is SMNVEV in the germline V gene (reference sequence). The V gene lost 3 bases and the J gene lost 13 bases, with 15 bases spanning the gap. The CDR3 DNA reads TGTGCCAGCAGTTTCGAGGCGGAGGGGCGGCTGTTTTTT. This translates into CASSFEAEGRLFF.

The gene calls are TRBV5-6 and TRBJ2-7; 9 bases are a match to TRBD1. Germline values: CDR1 SGHDT, CDR2 YYEEEE. Trimming took 6 bases from V and 6 from J; bases not matched to a gene: 4. This CDR3 comprises 12 residues. CDR3 sequence (DNA): TGTGCCAGCACTTACAGGGGGCCCGAGCAGTACTTC. Amino acids: CASTYRGPEQYF.

The genes are TRBV6-6 and TRBJ2-3; a possible D gene is TRBD2 (7 bases). CDR1 and CDR2 from the germline V gene are MNHNY and SVGAGI (reference sequence). The CDR3 is 16 residues long. Trimming took off 2 bases at V and 3 bases at J, with 15 bases between the two ends. This chain's CDR3 is CASSYQGGAGTDTQYF. The CDR3 region has the DNA TGTGCCAGCAGTTACCAAGGGGGAGCGGGAACAGATACGCAGTATTTT.

The chain has TRBV11-1 and TRBJ2-1, with 10 bases lining up with TRBD2. V lost 2 bases to trimming and J lost 0 bases; unmatched junction nucleotides: 10. Germline V CDR1 and CDR2: SGHAT, FQDESV (reference sequence). The CDR3 length is 19 residues. The CDR3 sequence: CASSLHSGGSFSSYNEQFF. The DNA of the CDR3 is TGTGCCAGCAGCTTACATAGCGGGGGGTCCTTCAGCTCCTACAATGAGCAGTTCTTC.

The chain links TRBV7-6 to TRBJ1-1, with 8 bases fitting TRBD1. Germline CDR1 reads SGHVS; CDR2 reads FNYEAQ. The J segment lost 6 bases and the V segment lost 5 bases, leaving 5 bases of the junction unmatched. CDR3 size: 13 residues. CDR3 coding DNA: TGTGCCAGCAGCCCAGACAGGGGACCTGAAGCTTTCTTT. Its protein is CASSPDRGPEAFF.

The chain uses TRBV4-1 and TRBJ1-4; tentatively, D is TRBD1 (5 bases). CDR1 MGHRA and CDR2 YSYEKL come from the germline V gene. CDR3 length: 14 amino acids. Between the trimmed V and J ends, which lost 7 bases and 0 bases, there was a span of 9 bases. Here the CDR3 DNA reads TGCGCCAGCAAGGACACCACAACTAATGAAAAACTGTTTTTT. Translating gives CASKDTTTNEKLFF.

This clone was counted a few times. The V gene is TRBV5-1, the J gene TRBJ1-1, with D possibly matching TRBD1 (5 bases). Germline V gene lookup returns CDR1 SGHRS and CDR2 YFSETQ. V lost 0 bases and J 0 bases, leaving 12 bases between the germline ends. CDR3 length: 16 residues. In DNA form, the CDR3 reads TGCGCCAGCAGCTTGGTGTCGGGGGGTATGAACACTGAAGCTTTCTTT. Its translation: CASSLVSGGMNTEAFF.

V is TRBV4-1 and J is TRBJ2-5; maybe TRBD1 (7 bases). The CDR3 length is 14 residues. The germline gives CDR1 MGHRA, CDR2 YSYEKL. V was cut by 6 bases and J by 0 bases, with 11 bases left in between. In DNA, the CDR3 is TGCGCCAGCAGTGGAGGGGGCCACCAAGAGACCCAGTACTTC. Amino acids: CASSGGGHQETQYF.

This clone was observed a single time. The rearrangement links TRBV15 to TRBJ2-3; D may be TRBD2 (5 bases). The CDR3 runs to 15 residues. The V gene lost 3 bases and the J gene lost 4 bases, with 14 bases spanning the gap. The V gene's germline CDR1 is LNHNV and CDR2 YYDKDF (reference sequence). DNA for the CDR3: TGTGCCACCAGCAGTACAGAGGGTAGGGCAGATACGCAGTATTTT. Its protein product is CATSSTEGRADTQYF.

The chain has TRBV14 and TRBJ2-7, with TRBD1 as a possible D gene (5 bases). Germline V gene data show CDR1 as SGHDN and CDR2 as FVKESK. V lost 0 bases and J 0 bases, leaving 24 bases between the germline ends. The CDR3 length is 20 residues. The CDR3 here is CASSQEGGLDNSLFSYEQYF. The CDR3 nucleotides read TGTGCCAGCAGCCAAGAAGGCGGTTTGGACAACTCCCTTTTCTCCTACGAGCAGTACTTC.

This clone was counted once. The genes are TRBV27 and TRBJ1-2; the D gene is possibly TRBD1 (5 bases). The length of the CDR3 is 14 residues. V was trimmed by 2 bases and J by 3 bases, leaving 10 bases between them. Germline V CDR1 and CDR2: MNHEY, SMNVEV (reference sequence). The CDR3 bases are TGTGCCAGCAGTTTAGGGGGGGGTTACTATGGCTACACCTTC. It specifies CASSLGGGYYGYTF.

This chain uses TRBV4-1 with TRBJ2-7, with a possible D match to TRBD1 (5 bases). The CDR3 runs to 13 residues. The V end was cut by 3 bases, the J end by 3 bases, with 9 bases between. Germline V gene data show CDR1 as MGHRA and CDR2 as YSYEKL. This chain's CDR3 is CASSQGPSYEQYF. The CDR3 nucleotides read TGCGCCAGCAGCCAGGGGCCGAGCTACGAGCAGTACTTC.

V gene TRBV4-3 combines with J gene TRBJ1-2; TRBD1 aligns across 10 bases. CDR3 length: 15 residues. With 0 bases clipped from V and 7 bases from J, the junction kept 5 bases outside the gene matches. Germline CDR1 is LGHNA and CDR2 is YSLEER. This CDR3 is CASSQEGQGRGGYTF. The CDR3 region has the DNA TGCGCCAGCAGCCAAGAGGGACAGGGGCGGGGTGGCTACACCTTC.

This clone was seen once. The chain is built from TRBV6-5 and TRBJ2-2; 11 nucleotides line up with TRBD1. With 5 bases clipped from V and 6 bases from J, the junction kept 2 bases outside the gene matches. Germline CDR1 is MNHEY and CDR2 is SVGAGI. The CDR3 consists of 14 residues. The CDR3 sequence: CASSGQGAAGELFF. CDR3 coding DNA: TGTGCCAGCAGTGGACAGGGGGCTGCCGGGGAGCTGTTTTTT.

The chain uses TRBV7-2 and TRBJ2-3, with 13 nucleotides matching TRBD2. The J segment lost 3 bases and the V segment lost 5 bases, leaving 2 bases of the junction unmatched. Germline CDR1 and CDR2: SGHTA and FQGNSA. CDR3 length equals 15 residues. CDR3 loop: CASSRTSGGTDTQYF. CDR3 in DNA: TGTGCCAGCAGCCGGACTAGCGGGGGAACAGATACGCAGTATTTT.

The rearrangement uses TRBV29-1 and TRBJ2-7, with D perhaps TRBD1 (5 bases). V was pared by 7 bases and J by 2 bases, with 18 bases between. Per germline, CDR1 SQVTM and CDR2 ANQGSEA. The CDR3 has 14 amino acids. CDR3 nucleotides: TGCAGCGCCATGGGGCGCACCCTACCCTACGAGCAGTACTTC. It is translated as CSAMGRTLPYEQYF.

The rearrangement links TRBV5-8 to TRBJ2-3; 8 positions match TRBD1. The CDR3 is 16 amino acids. V was clipped by 1 base and J by 3 bases; unmatched bases: 7. The V gene's germline CDR1 is SGHTS and CDR2 YDEGEE. Here the CDR3 reads CASSLWGTGGTDTQYF. CDR3 nucleotide sequence: TGTGCCAGCAGCTTGTGGGGTACAGGGGGGACAGATACGCAGTATTTT.

Concerning this clone itself: One end of the junction varies from germline; a read error may be responsible. Other DNA sequences within the sample encode an identical CDR3. The chain recombines TRBV25-1 with TRBJ1-6; 7 bases agree with TRBD1. Germline V gene sequence: CDR1 MGHDK, CDR2 SYGVNS. This CDR3 contains 16 residues. CDR3 coding DNA: TGTGCCAGCAGTGAATCACGCGGGACAGTAAATTCCCCCCTCCACTTT. Protein sequence: CASSESRGTVNSPLHF.

The chain couples TRBV5-1 to TRBJ2-7, with D possibly being TRBD2 (6 bases). Trimming took off 4 bases at V and 2 bases at J, with 10 bases between the two ends. The CDR3 is 13 residues long. CDR1 and CDR2 (germline): SGHRS, YFSETQ. Written as DNA, the CDR3 is TGCGCCAGCAGCGGCGGGGCTCCCTACGAGCAGTACTTC. This gives the protein CASSGGAPYEQYF.

The CDR3 protein is CATSPRAGASETQYF. CDR3 nucleotides: TGTGCCACCAGCCCTCGTGCGGGGGCGTCTGAGACCCAGTACTTC. The chain links TRBV15 to TRBJ2-5, with D perhaps TRBD2 (7 bases). The CDR3 consists of 15 residues. The germline V and J ends were trimmed by 5 bases and 5 bases, with 18 bases remaining between them. Germline loops: CDR1 LNHNV, CDR2 YYDKDF (reference sequence).

This clone was seen only once. The gene calls are TRBV18 and TRBJ1-4; the D is unclear. Trimming took off 4 bases at V and 0 bases at J, with 12 bases between the two ends. The germline gives CDR1 KGHSH, CDR2 LQKENI. This CDR3 is 16 amino acids long. The CDR3 DNA follows: TGTGCCAGCTCACGAACCGGGCGGGCAACTAATGAAAAACTGTTTTTT. This sequence encodes CASSRTGRATNEKLFF.

This clone showed up just a few times. This chain uses TRBV5-1 with TRBJ1-3; 7 positions agree with TRBD1. V lost 2 bases, J lost 8 bases, and 7 bases stayed unmatched. The CDR3 has 14 amino acids. Per the germline V gene, CDR1 is SGHRS and CDR2 is YFSETQ. The CDR3 is CASSFGTVLDTIYF. The DNA of the CDR3 is TGCGCCAGCAGCTTCGGGACAGTGCTAGACACCATATATTTT.